The rows below give T cell receptor beta chains drawn from one sample of a study of blood T cell repertoires in COVID-19. Sequencing used immunoSEQ multiplex PCR; TCRdb keeps in-frame clones, though not all of them. The sample includes about 150,000 clones, 80% of them seen just once. The sequencing input was peripheral blood. The receptor set was obtained from a man aged 55 to 70 with acute or convalescent COVID-19. CDR3s include the opening cysteine and the closing phenylalanine or tryptophan. Each record gives: D gene, CDR3 length, clone size, J gene, V gene, CDR3 DNA, CDR3 protein. A D gene is named only where the DNA matches it firmly. Clone size appears in some rows only: once, few, many, or a class for an expanded clone.

D gene: -; CDR3 length: 14; clone size: -; J gene: TRBJ1-1; V gene: TRBV5-6; CDR3 DNA: TGTGCCAGCAGATCCGTGCGCGGGACTGGCGAAGCTTTCTTT; CDR3 protein: CASRSVRGTGEAFF
D gene: -; CDR3 length: 13; clone size: -; J gene: TRBJ1-2; V gene: TRBV18; CDR3 DNA: TGTGCCAGCTCTCCGCGCGGGGGAGAAGGCTACACCTTC; CDR3 protein: CASSPRGGEGYTF
D gene: TRBD1; CDR3 length: 14; clone size: -; J gene: TRBJ2-7; V gene: TRBV10-1; CDR3 DNA: TGCGCCAGCAGATACCGGGACAGGGCCCACGAGCAGTACTTC; CDR3 protein: CASRYRDRAHEQYF
D gene: -; CDR3 length: 15; clone size: once; J gene: TRBJ1-2; V gene: TRBV5-6; CDR3 DNA: TGTGCCAGCAGCCCGGGAAGATCCGCTAACTATGGCTACACCTTC; CDR3 protein: CASSPGRSANYGYTF
D gene: TRBD2; CDR3 length: 14; clone size: -; J gene: TRBJ2-7; V gene: TRBV7-2; CDR3 DNA: TGTGCCAGCAGCTCGACACCGGGGGGCTACGAGCAGTACTTC; CDR3 protein: CASSSTPGGYEQYF
D gene: -; CDR3 length: 12; clone size: -; J gene: TRBJ1-2; V gene: TRBV2; CDR3 DNA: TGTGCCAGCAGTGGTACGGGAAGACGCTACACCTTC; CDR3 protein: CASSGTGRRYTF
D gene: TRBD1; CDR3 length: 16; clone size: -; J gene: TRBJ1-5; V gene: TRBV2; CDR3 DNA: TGTGCCAGCAGGAAACAGGGGGCACTTAGCAATCAGCCCCAGCATTTT; CDR3 protein: CASRKQGALSNQPQHF
D gene: -; CDR3 length: 15; clone size: -; J gene: TRBJ2-7; V gene: TRBV11-1; CDR3 DNA: TGTGCCAGCAGACTAGCAATCGGGGAAGGCTACGAGCAGTACTTC; CDR3 protein: CASRLAIGEGYEQYF
D gene: -; CDR3 length: 15; clone size: -; J gene: TRBJ1-3; V gene: TRBV28; CDR3 DNA: TGTGCCAGCAGCCATGCAGGGGTAGGAGGAAACACCATATATTTT; CDR3 protein: CASSHAGVGGNTIYF
D gene: -; CDR3 length: 15; clone size: -; J gene: TRBJ1-6; V gene: TRBV6-1; CDR3 DNA: TGTGCCAGCAGTGATACAGGGTCTTATAATTCACCCCTCCACTTT; CDR3 protein: CASSDTGSYNSPLHF
D gene: -; CDR3 length: 16; clone size: -; J gene: TRBJ1-1; V gene: TRBV5-1; CDR3 DNA: TGCGCCAGCCGCGGGAGCAGGGAGGGAAGAGGCACTGAAGCTTTCTTT; CDR3 protein: CASRGSREGRGTEAFF
D gene: TRBD2; CDR3 length: 13; clone size: once; J gene: TRBJ2-7; V gene: TRBV15; CDR3 DNA: TGTGCCACCGGCAGGGGGGGACTAGCGGAGCTGAGATTC; CDR3 protein: CATGRGGLAELRF
D gene: TRBD1; CDR3 length: 15; clone size: -; J gene: TRBJ1-5; V gene: TRBV9; CDR3 DNA: TGTGCCAGCAGCGTCCAGGGACAGCGGAATCAGCCCCAGCATTTT; CDR3 protein: CASSVQGQRNQPQHF
D gene: TRBD2; CDR3 length: 14; clone size: -; J gene: TRBJ2-7; V gene: TRBV6-2/TRBV6-3; CDR3 DNA: TGTGCCAGCAGTTTAGCGGGAGATCTCCACGAGCAGTACTTC; CDR3 protein: CASSLAGDLHEQYF